Detailed here is one T cell receptor (beta chain). Its antigen remains unknown. This sample is drawn from a study of chemoradiotherapy in HPV16-positive cancers. Study-wide points: Candidate HPV-specific clones and E7-related TCR motifs grew in tumor during treatment.

Looked up from germline, CDR1 is MNHEY and CDR2 is SVGAGI. Trimming left V 5 bases short and J 6 bases short, with 11 bases between. The CDR3 loop spans 14 amino acids. Assay: immunoSEQ multiplex PCR; the TCRdb copy retains only in-frame clones and omits some. The data show approximately 30,000 clones, approximately 88% seen once. This clonotype was sampled from a human donor with HPV-associated anogenital cancer. The source was blood, collected from a patient who underwent chemoradiotherapy. The chain links TRBV6-5 to TRBJ1-6, with unresolved D. DNA for the CDR3: TGTGCCAGCAGTGTCAACCCCGGTAATTCACCCCTCCACTTT. Its translation: CASSVNPGNSPLHF.